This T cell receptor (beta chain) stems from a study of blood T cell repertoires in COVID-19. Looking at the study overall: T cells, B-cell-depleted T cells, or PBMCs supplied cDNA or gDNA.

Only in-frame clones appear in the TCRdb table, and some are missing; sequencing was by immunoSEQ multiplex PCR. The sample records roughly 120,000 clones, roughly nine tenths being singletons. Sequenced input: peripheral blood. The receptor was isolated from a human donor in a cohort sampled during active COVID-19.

The CDR3 bases are TGTGCCAGCAGCTTGGGAGGATCCCGTAGCACAGATACGCAGTATTTT. Its protein is CASSLGGSRSTDTQYF. V and J are TRBV5-4 and TRBJ2-3; D gene unclear. V was pared by 0 bases and J by 0 bases, with 11 bases between. CDR3 length equals 16 residues. Germline CDR1 SGHNT, CDR2 YYREEE (reference sequence).